This T cell receptor beta chain derives from a study of T cells in Graves' hyperthyroidism and ophthalmopathy. Amplified regions were TCR beta CDR3 sequences from RNA transcripts. TCR CDR3 regions were first amplified by RT-PCR with HTBI primers. MiXCR, run by TCRdb on the multiplex PCR reads, gives a single entry per CDR3 protein. The sample has about 700,000 distinct CDR3 sequences, roughly 46% seen once. This clonotype was observed a handful of times. Its antigen is unknown. Trimming left V 2 bases short and J 3 bases short, with 7 bases between. CDR3 size: 13 residues. From germline, CDR1 is WSHSY and CDR2 SAAADI. Exclusion of a patient resulted from uncontrolled infection, other autoimmune disease, pregnancy or lactation. Diagnostic assessment was based on clinical symptoms, serum thyroxine and TRAb, thyroid ultrasound and orbital computed tomography. Findings of the study overall: Progression to ophthalmopathy was predicted a median of 6.5 months early.

The J gene is TRBJ1-2, the V gene TRBV10-2; D call uncertain. Sequences were obtained from peripheral blood or thyroid tissue (not recorded which). The sequence derives from an adult man with Graves' disease, either hyperthyroidism or ophthalmopathy (not recorded which). The CDR3 region has the DNA TGCGCCAGCAGTGAGGCAGGTTACTATGGCTACACCTTC. This translates into CASSEAGYYGYTF.